This paragraph covers one T cell receptor beta chain sequence. This clone's antigen is unknown. No base qualities exist here, and no much larger clone lies one base off it. CD8 naive samples consisted of CD45RO-negative cells that were positively selected for CCR7, yielding a CD45RA+CCR7+ population without TemRA cells. The donors were healthy, HIV-negative adults who had no recently reported acute infections or vaccinations. Every donor was a Caucasian adult residing in Nashville, Tennessee, USA. Blood was collected by leukapheresis, and PBMCs were isolated by Ficoll-Histopaque density gradient centrifugation and then cryopreserved in liquid nitrogen vapor phase. Purity and quantity of every magnetically sorted T cell population were checked by analytical flow cytometry. Genomic DNA was isolated from each sorted fraction and quantified by UV absorbance on a Nanodrop 2000c. TCR CDR3 regions were amplified from genomic DNA by multiplex PCR using the deep immunoSEQ assay. For each cell subset, the extracted genomic DNA was distributed evenly across all wells of several immunoSEQ 96-well plates, and each plate served as one replicate. For sorted subsets, 200 ng of genomic DNA, equivalent to some 30,000 T cell genomes, went into each replicate PCR. The purified libraries were quantified using a Qubit 3.0 fluorometer, sized with a Bioanalyzer 2100, and then quantified again using the KAPA Library Quantification kit. Every immunoSEQ 96-well plate was sequenced on a dedicated single-read 150-cycle Illumina NextSeq 550 flow cell. The original pipeline was this. Because the immunoSEQ output held only junctional sequences and lacked quality scores, the filtering could not match the filtering applied to full-length reads. Sequences were annotated with PyIR, a Python wrapper for IgBLAST v1.9, using IMGT germline references to assign V/J genes and CDR3. Reads were filtered out if the reads had weak V/J assignments (E-value above 1e-6), no CDR3, stop codons, out-of-frame junctions, or ambiguous translated residues. V3J clonotypes were defined as sequences sharing an identical inferred V gene, J gene, and CDR3 amino acid sequence. To compute the percentage overlap between repertoires, the number of shared unique clonotypes was divided by the size of the smaller repertoire. Three approaches were used to assess repertoire richness: RTK rarefaction, the Chao1 estimator, and Recon v2.1 estimates of unobserved clonotypes. Generation probabilities were computed with OLGA for all TCRbeta clonotypes obtained by the gDNA method from a few donors. TCRdb obtained this table from immuneACCESS and retained in-frame rearrangements with V and J assigned. These tables miss some clones; where compared with another copy, unresolved V genes account for less than half of the shortfall, and the remainder is unexplained. V and J calls and clone size are given by that table; D and trimming were obtained from the DNA. The sample yields some 2,100,000 clones; about 93% were counted once. Of the sample, around 1.7% falls within the top ten clones.

The data belong to a study of shared clonotypes between healthy human individuals (dated by TCRdb to the early 2020s). Looking at the study overall: The cohort comprised a couple of women and three men aged 18 to 49 years. Blood TCR repertoires of 5 or 6 healthy adults were deeply sequenced to estimate repertoire size and the extent of clonotype sharing between individuals. Leukapheresis yielded between about 0.94 and 8.9 billion PBMCs per donor. For each donor, CD4 naive and CD4 memory were each run on three plates, CD8 naive on two plates, and CD8 memory on one plate. Libraries were prepared and TCR repertoires were sequenced by different laboratories using diverse techniques, in order to increase sequencing depth and limit assay-specific biases. What the research found in general, with its limitations: Pairwise subsampling indicated that sequencing depth was expected to affect the degree of clonotype sharing among donors. Across a few donors, around 5.4% of naive CD4, 3% to 3.5% of naive CD8, 2% to 2.5% of memory CD4, and roughly 0.4% of memory CD8 clonotypes were shared. Rarefaction of sorted-subset datasets indicated incomplete sequencing despite the large sequencing depth. Compared with non-shared clonotypes, the clonotypes found in all four sorted-subset donors had higher generation probabilities. Naive subsets generally had larger estimated clonotype richness than memory subsets. Sampling was restricted to blood, and TCR repertoires in tissues likely differ from the TCR repertoires found in blood. The small number of donors limited the genetic and exposure-history diversity represented.

V was cut back by 0 bases and J by 6 bases, leaving a gap of 18 bases between them. Sequences SGDLS (CDR1) and YYNGEE (CDR2) are obtained from the germline V gene. CDR3 length: 16 amino acids, cysteine to phenylalanine. This entry keeps only the CDR3 DNA: 48 bases, framed from base 1. Sequences were obtained from naive CD8+ T cells from PBMCs. The cell subset or site label here, explained by the study, means: CD45RA+CCR7+. The rearranged chain carries TRBV9 and TRBJ1-2; possibly the D gene is TRBD1, per 6 matching bases. The receptor was isolated from a man younger than 30 in good health. Some clones in this sample may be carry-over from other donors' samples. For the CDR3, the sequence is CASSVGSDRIGHGYTF. The DNA reads as follows: TGTGCCAGCAGCGTAGGAAGCGACAGGATTGGGCATGGCTACACCTTC.